The clone carrying this TCR beta chain appeared a few times. Its antigen remains unknown. Germline-derived CDR1 and CDR2 are SGDLS and YYNGEE. Between the trimmed V and J ends, which lost 3 bases and 11 bases, there was a span of 18 bases. The CDR3 runs to 14 residues. This entry comes from a study of response to subunit inactivated influenza vaccine. Study results and caveats: Each seasonal influenza vaccination recruits few new T cells, the authors suggested.

One entry per CDR3 protein, called by TCRdb with MiXCR from the RT-PCR reads. The repertoire holds fewer than 600,000 distinct CDR3 sequences, with around 7.9% as singletons. The clonotype originates from a man aged 45 to 75 who received an inactivated influenza vaccine. V usage is TRBV9 and J usage is TRBJ2-1; D could derive from TRBD1 or TRBD2 (6 bases each). The material sequenced was PBMCs from blood, taken less than 25 months after vaccination. Here the CDR3 DNA reads TGTGCCAGCAGCGCTCCCCTTAGTGGGGGGCAGCAGTTCTTC. It codes for CASSAPLSGGQQFF.